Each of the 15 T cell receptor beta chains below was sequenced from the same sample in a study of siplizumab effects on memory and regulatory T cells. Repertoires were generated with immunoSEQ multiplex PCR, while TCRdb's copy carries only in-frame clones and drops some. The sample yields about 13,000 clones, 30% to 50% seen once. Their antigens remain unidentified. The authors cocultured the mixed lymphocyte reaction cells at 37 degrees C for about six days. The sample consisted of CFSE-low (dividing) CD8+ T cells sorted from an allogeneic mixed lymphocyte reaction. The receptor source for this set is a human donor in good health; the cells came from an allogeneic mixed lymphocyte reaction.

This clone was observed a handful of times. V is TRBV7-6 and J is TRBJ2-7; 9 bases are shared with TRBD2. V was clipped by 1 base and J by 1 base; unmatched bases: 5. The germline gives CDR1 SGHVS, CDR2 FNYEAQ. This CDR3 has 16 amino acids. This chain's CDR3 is CASSLEASGVSYEQYF. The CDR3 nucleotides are TGTGCCAGCAGCTTAGAGGCTAGCGGGGTTTCCTACGAGCAGTACTTC. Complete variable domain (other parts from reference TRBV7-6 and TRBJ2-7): GAGVSQSPRYKVTKRGQDVALRCDPISGHVSLYWYRQALGQGPEFLTYFNYEAQQDKSGLPNDRFSAERPEGSISTLTIQRTEQRDSAMYRCASSLEASGVSYEQYFGPGTRLTVT.

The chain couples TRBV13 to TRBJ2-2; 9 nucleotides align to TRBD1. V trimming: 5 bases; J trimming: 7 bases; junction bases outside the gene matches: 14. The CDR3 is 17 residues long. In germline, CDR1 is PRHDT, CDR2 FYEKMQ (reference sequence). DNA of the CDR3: TGTGCCAGCAGCCCAGGACTACAGGGGGCGCATAGCGGGGAGCTGTTTTTT. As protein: CASSPGLQGAHSGELFF.

The CDR3 coding sequence is TGTGCCAGCAGTTACACCCCGAACACTGAAGCTTTCTTT. It codes for CASSYTPNTEAFF. The chain combines TRBV6-5 with TRBJ1-1; D remains unclear. The CDR3 has 13 amino acids. The germline V gene has CDR1 MNHEY and CDR2 SVGAGI. The V and J ends lost 2 bases and 1 base respectively, with 5 bases between them.

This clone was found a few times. The DNA of the CDR3 is TGTGCCAGCAGCACCCGGGAGTACGACAATGAGCAGTTCTTC. Translated, it gives CASSTREYDNEQFF. The rearrangement uses TRBV13 and TRBJ2-1, with TRBD2 as a possible D gene (6 bases). The CDR3 spans 14 residues. CDR1 is PRHDT, CDR2 FYEKMQ, per germline (reference sequence). The V end was cut by 5 bases, the J end by 5 bases, with 13 bases between.

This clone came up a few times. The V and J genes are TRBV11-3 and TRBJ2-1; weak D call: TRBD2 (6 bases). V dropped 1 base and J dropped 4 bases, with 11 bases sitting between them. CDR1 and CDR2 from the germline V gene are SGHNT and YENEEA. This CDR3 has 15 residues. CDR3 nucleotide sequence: TGTGCCAGCAGCTTAGGAGCGGGCTCGTACAATGAGCAGTTCTTC. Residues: CASSLGAGSYNEQFF.

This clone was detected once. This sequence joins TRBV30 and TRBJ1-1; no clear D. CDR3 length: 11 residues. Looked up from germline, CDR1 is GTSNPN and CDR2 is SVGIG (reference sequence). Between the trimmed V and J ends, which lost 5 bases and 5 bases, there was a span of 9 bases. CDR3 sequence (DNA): TGTGCCTGGGCACCCGGTACTGAAGCTTTCTTT. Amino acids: CAWAPGTEAFF.

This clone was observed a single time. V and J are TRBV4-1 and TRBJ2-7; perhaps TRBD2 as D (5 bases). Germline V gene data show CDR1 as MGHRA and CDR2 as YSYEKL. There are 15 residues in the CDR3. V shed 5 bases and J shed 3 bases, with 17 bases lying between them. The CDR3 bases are TGCGCCAGCAGCGAGGATGGACTGGGATACTACGAGCAGTACTTC. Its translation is CASSEDGLGYYEQYF.

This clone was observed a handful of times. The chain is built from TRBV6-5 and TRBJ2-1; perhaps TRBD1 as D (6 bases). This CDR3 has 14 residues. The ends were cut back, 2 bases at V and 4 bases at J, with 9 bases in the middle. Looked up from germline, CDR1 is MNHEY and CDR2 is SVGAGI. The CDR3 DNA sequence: TGTGCCAGCAGTTACGGGGACACTTACAATGAGCAGTTCTTC. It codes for CASSYGDTYNEQFF.

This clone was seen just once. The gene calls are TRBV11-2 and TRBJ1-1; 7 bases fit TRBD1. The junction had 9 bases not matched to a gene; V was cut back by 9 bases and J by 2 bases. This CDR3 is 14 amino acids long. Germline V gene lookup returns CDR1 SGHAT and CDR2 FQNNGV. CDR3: CASYSGGTNTEAFF. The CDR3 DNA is TGTGCCAGTTACTCAGGGGGGACCAACACTGAAGCTTTCTTT.

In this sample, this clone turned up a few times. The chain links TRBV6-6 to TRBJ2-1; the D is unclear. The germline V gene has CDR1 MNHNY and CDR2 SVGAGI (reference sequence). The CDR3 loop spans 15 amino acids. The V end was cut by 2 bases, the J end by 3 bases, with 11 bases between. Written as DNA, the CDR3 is TGTGCCAGCAGTTACGTGGCAGGCCACTACAATGAGCAGTTCTTC. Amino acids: CASSYVAGHYNEQFF.

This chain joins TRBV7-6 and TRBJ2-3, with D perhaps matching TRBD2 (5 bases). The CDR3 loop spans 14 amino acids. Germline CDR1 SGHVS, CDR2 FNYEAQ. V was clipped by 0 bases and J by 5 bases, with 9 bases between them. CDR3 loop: CASSLAGALDTQYF. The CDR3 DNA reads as TGTGCCAGCAGCTTAGCGGGAGCTCTAGATACGCAGTATTTT.

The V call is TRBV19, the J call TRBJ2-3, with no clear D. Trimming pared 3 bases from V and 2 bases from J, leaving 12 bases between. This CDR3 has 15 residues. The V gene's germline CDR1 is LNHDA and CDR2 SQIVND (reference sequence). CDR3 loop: CASSILGITTDTQYF. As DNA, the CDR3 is TGTGCCAGTAGTATTCTGGGCATAACCACAGATACGCAGTATTTT.

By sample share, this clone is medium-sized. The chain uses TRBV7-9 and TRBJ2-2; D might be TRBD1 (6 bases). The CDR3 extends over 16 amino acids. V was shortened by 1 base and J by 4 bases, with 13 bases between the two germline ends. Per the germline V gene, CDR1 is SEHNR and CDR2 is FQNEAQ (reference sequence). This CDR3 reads CASSLDWGPGTGELFF. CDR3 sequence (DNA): TGTGCCAGCAGCTTAGATTGGGGGCCCGGCACCGGGGAGCTGTTTTTT.

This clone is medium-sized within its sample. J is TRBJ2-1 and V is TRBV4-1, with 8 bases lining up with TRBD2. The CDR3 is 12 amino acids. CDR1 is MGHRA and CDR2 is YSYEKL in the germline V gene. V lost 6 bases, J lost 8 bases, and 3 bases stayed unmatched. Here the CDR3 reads CASSGLAYEQFF. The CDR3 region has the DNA TGCGCCAGCAGTGGACTAGCATATGAGCAGTTCTTC.

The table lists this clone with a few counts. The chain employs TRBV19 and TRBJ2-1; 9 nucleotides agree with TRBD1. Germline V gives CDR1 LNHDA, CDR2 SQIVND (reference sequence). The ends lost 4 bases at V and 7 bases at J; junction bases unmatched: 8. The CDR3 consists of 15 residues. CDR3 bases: TGTGCCAGTAGTACGACCGGGACAGGGTTAAATGAGCAGTTCTTC. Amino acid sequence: CASSTTGTGLNEQFF.